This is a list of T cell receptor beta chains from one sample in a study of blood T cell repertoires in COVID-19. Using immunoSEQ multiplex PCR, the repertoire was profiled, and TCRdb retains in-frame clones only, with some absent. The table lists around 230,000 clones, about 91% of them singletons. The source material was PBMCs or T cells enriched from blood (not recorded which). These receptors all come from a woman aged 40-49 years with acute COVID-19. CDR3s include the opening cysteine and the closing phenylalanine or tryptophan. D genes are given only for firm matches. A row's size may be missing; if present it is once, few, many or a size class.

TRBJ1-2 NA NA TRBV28 CASSPRGLINYGYTF TGTGCCAGCAGTCCGCGTGGACTGATTAACTATGGCTACACCTTC
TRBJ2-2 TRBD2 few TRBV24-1 CATSDLEAGTNTGELFF TGTGCCACCAGTGACTTAGAAGCGGGAACGAACACCGGGGAGCTGTTTTTT
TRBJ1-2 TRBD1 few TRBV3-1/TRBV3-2 CASKGTGDGYTF TGTGCCAGCAAAGGGACAGGCGATGGCTACACCTTC
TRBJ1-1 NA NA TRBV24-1 CATRPGTGEAFF TGTGCCACCAGGCCTGGGACTGGAGAAGCTTTCTTT
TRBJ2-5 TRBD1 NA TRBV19 CASSVRQGGETQYF TGTGCCAGTAGTGTCCGACAGGGTGGAGAGACCCAGTACTTC
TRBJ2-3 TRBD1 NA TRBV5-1 CASSLEGGLTDTQYF TGCGCCAGCAGCTTGGAAGGGGGCCTTACAGATACGCAGTATTTT
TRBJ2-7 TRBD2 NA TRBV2 CASSSAGDEQYF TGTGCCAGCAGTTCGGCGGGGGACGAGCAGTACTTC
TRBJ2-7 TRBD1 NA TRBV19 CASSIQGVGEQYF TGTGCCAGTAGTATTCAGGGGGTAGGAGAGCAGTACTTC
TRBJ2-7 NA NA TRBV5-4 CASSPEAASLEQYF TGTGCCAGCAGTCCGGAGGCAGCTAGCCTCGAGCAGTACTTC
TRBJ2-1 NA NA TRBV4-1 CASSGAGGSAYNEQFF TGCGCCAGCAGCGGGGCAGGGGGGTCGGCCTACAATGAGCAGTTCTTC
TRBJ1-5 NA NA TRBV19 CASSIVYQPQHF TGTGCCAGTAGTATAGTATATCAGCCCCAGCATTTT
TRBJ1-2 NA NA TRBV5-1 CASSFPGESYGYTF TGCGCCAGCAGCTTCCCAGGGGAGAGCTATGGCTACACCTTC
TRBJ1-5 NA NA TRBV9 CASSVGSEPNQPQHF TGTGCCAGCAGCGTAGGTTCGGAGCCCAACCAGCCCCAGCATTTT
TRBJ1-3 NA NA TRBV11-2 CASSPERTVWNTIYF TGTGCCAGCAGCCCCGAAAGGACAGTTTGGAACACCATATATTTT
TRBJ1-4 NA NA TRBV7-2 CASSPDSNRSEKLFF TGTGCCAGCAGCCCCGACAGTAACCGGAGTGAAAAACTGTTTTTT
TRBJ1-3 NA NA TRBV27 CASSIPPGGSGNTIYF TGTGCCAGCAGTATCCCCCCGGGGGGCTCTGGAAACACCATATATTTT
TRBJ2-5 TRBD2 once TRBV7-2 CASRPSFAGGSETQYF TGTGCCAGCAGACCCTCGTTTGCGGGAGGTTCAGAGACCCAGTACTTC
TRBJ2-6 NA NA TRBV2 CASGPVPSGANVLTF TGTGCCAGCGGCCCAGTCCCCTCTGGGGCCAACGTCCTGACTTTC
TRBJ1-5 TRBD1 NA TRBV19 CASSIRDRGLGNQPQHF TGTGCCAGTAGTATTAGGGACAGGGGGTTAGGCAATCAGCCCCAGCATTTT
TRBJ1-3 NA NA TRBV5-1 CASSLEAGSSGNTIYF TGCGCCAGCAGCTTGGAGGCGGGGAGCTCTGGAAACACCATATATTTT
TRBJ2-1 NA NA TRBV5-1 CASSFRGQEQFF TGCGCCAGCAGCTTCCGAGGACAGGAGCAGTTCTTC
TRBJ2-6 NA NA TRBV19 CASSILGARSGANVLTF TGTGCCAGTAGTATTTTGGGGGCACGGTCTGGGGCCAACGTCCTGACTTTC
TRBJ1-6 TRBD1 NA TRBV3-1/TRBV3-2 CASSNRGDNSPLHF TGTGCCAGCAGCAACAGGGGTGATAATTCACCCCTCCACTTT
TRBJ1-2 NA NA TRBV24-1 CATSEGGSGGYTF TGTGCCACCAGTGAAGGCGGGTCTGGTGGCTACACCTTC
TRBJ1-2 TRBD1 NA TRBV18 CASSPPSVTGGSGYTF TGTGCCAGCTCACCACCGAGCGTGACAGGGGGCTCGGGCTACACCTTC
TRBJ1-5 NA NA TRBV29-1 CSVLRDNLQHF TGCAGCGTCCTCCGGGATAATTTGCAGCATTTT
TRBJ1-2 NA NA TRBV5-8 CASSLQQPYGYTF TGTGCCAGCAGCTTACAACAGCCCTATGGCTACACCTTC
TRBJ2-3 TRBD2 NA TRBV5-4 CASSPPRRGGPTDTQYF TGTGCCAGCAGTCCTCCTCGGCGGGGGGGCCCCACAGATACGCAGTATTTT
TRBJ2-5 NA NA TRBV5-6 CASSLQGRGETQYF TGTGCCAGCAGCTTGCAGGGGAGAGGAGAGACCCAGTACTTC
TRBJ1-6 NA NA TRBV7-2 CASSLGVGAGRDNSPLHF TGTGCCAGCAGCTTAGGGGTTGGGGCAGGTCGGGATAATTCACCCCTCCACTTT
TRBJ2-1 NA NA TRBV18 CASSLGPEQFF TGTGCCAGCTCTCTCGGTCCTGAACAGTTCTTC
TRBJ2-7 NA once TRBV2 CASRVGEYEQYF TGTGCCAGCAGGGTAGGGGAATACGAGCAGTACTTC
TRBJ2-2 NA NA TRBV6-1 CASSDLRDGELFF TGTGCCAGCAGTGACCTCCGGGACGGGGAGCTGTTTTTT
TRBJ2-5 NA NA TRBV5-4 CASSLSGGIQETQYF TGTGCCAGCAGCTTGTCCGGGGGAATCCAAGAGACCCAGTACTTC
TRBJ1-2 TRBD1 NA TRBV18 CASSSGGTAYGYTF TGTGCCAGCTCGTCAGGGGGCACGGCCTATGGCTACACCTTC
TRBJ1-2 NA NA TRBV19 CASSDEGTANYGYTF TGTGCCAGTAGTGATGAGGGGACTGCTAACTATGGCTACACCTTC
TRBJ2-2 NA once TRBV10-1 CASSEFIGGDTGELFF TGCGCCAGCAGTGAATTTATCGGGGGAGACACCGGGGAGCTGTTTTTT
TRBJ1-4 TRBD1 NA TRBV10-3 CAIRSKQGTNEKLFF TGTGCCATCAGGTCGAAACAGGGGACTAATGAAAAACTGTTTTTT
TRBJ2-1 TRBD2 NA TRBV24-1 CATSVERGTYNEQFF TGTGCCACCAGTGTGGAGCGGGGGACCTACAATGAGCAGTTCTTC
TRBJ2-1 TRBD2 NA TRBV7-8 CASSFDGRDGEQFF TGTGCCAGCAGCTTCGACGGGAGGGACGGTGAGCAGTTCTTC
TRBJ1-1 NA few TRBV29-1 CSVWGGGGTEAFF TGCAGCGTTTGGGGGGGAGGAGGCACTGAAGCTTTCTTT
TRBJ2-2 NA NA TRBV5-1 CASSVRVAGELFF TGCGCCAGCAGCGTCCGGGTCGCCGGGGAGCTGTTTTTT
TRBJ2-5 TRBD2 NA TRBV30 CAWSVPAGGGETQYF TGTGCCTGGAGTGTTCCAGCGGGGGGCGGGGAGACCCAGTACTTC
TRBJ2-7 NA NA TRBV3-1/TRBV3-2 CASSQDSPTEDYEQYF TGTGCCAGCAGCCAAGATAGCCCGACAGAAGACTACGAGCAGTACTTC
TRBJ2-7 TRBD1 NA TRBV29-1 CSVGQSYEQYF TGCAGCGTGGGACAGTCCTACGAGCAGTACTTC